The 10 T cell receptor beta chains presented below share a single source sample, sequenced in a study of identical twins. TCRdb reanalysed the 5' RACE reads using MiXCR and keeps one entry per CDR3 protein. The sample lists roughly 500,000 distinct CDR3 sequences; roughly a fifth were seen once. These data also featured in a second study, about T cells expressing NK-cell markers.

The source material was CD4+ T cells sorted from blood. These receptors were taken from a woman between 18 and 30 years old in good health.

The chain couples TRBV18 to TRBJ2-7, with TRBD2 matching 8 bases. V shed 2 bases and J 5 bases; nucleotides not matched to a gene: 2. From germline, CDR1 is KGHSH and CDR2 LQKENI. The CDR3 sequence is 13 residues long. CDR3 amino acids: CASSPTGGNEQYF. CDR3 in DNA: TGTGCCAGCTCACCAACGGGGGGGAACGAGCAGTACTTC. The full variable domain, with the rest looked up from reference TRBV18 and TRBJ2-7, is NAGVMQNPRHLVRRRGQEARLRCSPMKGHSHVYWYRQLPEEGLKFMVYLQKENIIDESGMPKERFSAEFPKEGPSILRIQQVVRGDSAAYFCASSPTGGNEQYFGPGTRLTVT.

This clonotype was picked up a small number of times. The chain joins TRBV6-5 to TRBJ2-1; 12 bases map to TRBD2. The trim removed 3 bases at V and 7 bases at J, leaving 4 bases unmatched. Germline CDR1 reads MNHEY; CDR2 reads SVGAGI. The CDR3 sequence is 15 residues long. The CDR3 DNA follows: TGTGCCAGCAGTTATACTAGCGGGAGGAGGAATGAGCAGTTCTTC. It yields the protein CASSYTSGRRNEQFF.

The V call is TRBV7-6, the J call TRBJ2-2; 10 bases match TRBD2. Unmatched junction bases numbered 9, after V lost 5 bases and J lost 3 bases. The germline V gene has CDR1 SGHVS and CDR2 FNYEAQ. The CDR3 loop spans 17 amino acids. For the CDR3, the DNA is TGTGCCAGCAGCCCCCATTTCGGGACTAGCGACACCGGGGAGCTGTTTTTT. This codes for CASSPHFGTSDTGELFF.

Only a few counts were recorded for this clonotype. This chain uses TRBV12-3 or TRBV12-4 with TRBJ1-1, with 7 bases aligning to TRBD1. This CDR3 has 14 residues. Losses at the gene ends were 3 bases for V and 10 bases for J; bases not matched to a gene: 11. The CDR3 loop reads CASSFQGGSPGAFF. The CDR3 DNA reads TGTGCCAGCAGTTTCCAGGGGGGATCCCCTGGAGCTTTCTTT.

This clonotype was seen only a few times. The V call is TRBV3-1, the J call TRBJ1-2; a weak D match, TRBD1 (5 bases). V shed 4 bases and J shed 7 bases, with 13 bases lying between them. This CDR3 contains 13 residues. CDR1 and CDR2 (germline): LGHDT, YNNKEL (reference sequence). As DNA, the CDR3 is TGTGCCAGCAGCCCCCTTGGGACGGGTGGCTACACCTTC. This translates into CASSPLGTGGYTF.

J is TRBJ2-7 and V is TRBV12-3 or TRBV12-4; no definite D call. Deletions cut 7 bases from V and 3 bases from J, with 13 bases between. The CDR3 has 13 amino acids. CDR3 sequence reads: CASTLGSHYEQYF. CDR3 nucleotides: TGTGCCAGCACCCTTGGTAGCCACTACGAGCAGTACTTC.

This chain links TRBV12-3 or TRBV12-4 with TRBJ1-2; no reliable D call. The V end lost 3 bases, the J end lost 4 bases, and 12 bases lay between the germline ends. This CDR3 comprises 14 residues. In DNA, the CDR3 is TGTGCCAGCAGTTTTGACCGCCTCCGCTATGGCTACACCTTC. Amino acids: CASSFDRLRYGYTF.

The chain is built from TRBV9 and TRBJ2-7; 11 bases align to TRBD1. V gave up 3 bases and J gave up 7 bases; unmatched junction bases: 6. This CDR3 contains 14 residues. Looked up from germline, CDR1 is SGDLS and CDR2 is YYNGEE. CDR3 sequence reads: CASSAGQGAMEQYF. The CDR3 DNA reads TGTGCCAGCAGCGCCGGACAGGGGGCGATGGAGCAGTACTTC.

This clonotype was observed a few times. CDR3 in DNA: TGCGCCAGCAGCCAAGAGGGTGGAAGGACCGCCGGCGAGCAGTACTTC. This translates into CASSQEGGRTAGEQYF. The chain links TRBV4-3 to TRBJ2-7; D gene unclear. CDR3 size: 16 residues. Trimming left V 0 bases short and J 6 bases short, with 18 bases between. Germline CDR1 is LGHNA and CDR2 is YSLEER.

This clonotype was found a few times. The chain uses TRBV20-1 and TRBJ2-3; D not resolved. The ends were cut back, 3 bases at V and 6 bases at J, with 7 bases in the middle. Germline-derived CDR1 and CDR2 are DFQATT and SNEGSKA (reference sequence). The CDR3 has 11 amino acids. CDR3: CSARTHDTQYF. Written as DNA, the CDR3 is TGCAGTGCTAGGACGCATGATACGCAGTATTTT.